The TCR beta chain under discussion was sequenced for a study of T cell responses to AZD1222 COVID-19 vaccine. The study, taken as a whole, reports: Donors skewed white British and female; clonal diversity was possibly underestimated. Unmutated variant regions reportedly attract nearly half of all spike-specific TCRs. Repertoire collection took place solely once the T cell response had peaked.

Trimming cost V 1 base and J 5 bases; bases outside gene matches: 4. This CDR3 spans 16 amino acids. Germline CDR1 SGHAT, CDR2 FQNNGV. On this clone itself: Antigen unknown.

Analysis merged second doses at about 4 or about 12 weeks. Profiled with immunoSEQ multiplex PCR; TCRdb holds only in-frame clones, not every one. The sample includes fewer than 95,000 clones, around 93% of them seen just once. The receptor was derived from an adult who received the AZD1222 COVID-19 vaccine. The chain is built from TRBV11-2 and TRBJ2-1, with 11 nucleotides matching TRBD2. This material consisted of peripheral blood, taken 28 days after the second AZD1222 dose. The CDR3 DNA is TGTGCCAGCAGCTTAGTTTTACTAGCGGGAGACAATGAGCAGTTCTTC. Its protein product is CASSLVLLAGDNEQFF.